This TCR beta chain was sequenced in a study of shared clonotypes between healthy human individuals. V lost 6 bases and J lost 1, with 15 bases in between. Germline V gene sequence: CDR1 MNHNS, CDR2 SASEGT. This CDR3 has 15 amino acids. Measured with immunoSEQ multiplex PCR; TCRdb has only the in-frame clones, and not every one. The sample records about 2 million clones, 90% to 95% being singletons. The sequenced material came from naive CD4+ T cells sorted from blood. The subset: CD45RA+ positively selected. This receptor was taken from a man aged 18 to 30 in good health. The V gene is TRBV6-1, the J gene TRBJ1-1; D is undetermined. This CDR3 reads CASRFELVPNTEAFF. CDR3 bases: TGTGCCAGCAGGTTCGAATTGGTACCGAACACTGAAGCTTTCTTT.